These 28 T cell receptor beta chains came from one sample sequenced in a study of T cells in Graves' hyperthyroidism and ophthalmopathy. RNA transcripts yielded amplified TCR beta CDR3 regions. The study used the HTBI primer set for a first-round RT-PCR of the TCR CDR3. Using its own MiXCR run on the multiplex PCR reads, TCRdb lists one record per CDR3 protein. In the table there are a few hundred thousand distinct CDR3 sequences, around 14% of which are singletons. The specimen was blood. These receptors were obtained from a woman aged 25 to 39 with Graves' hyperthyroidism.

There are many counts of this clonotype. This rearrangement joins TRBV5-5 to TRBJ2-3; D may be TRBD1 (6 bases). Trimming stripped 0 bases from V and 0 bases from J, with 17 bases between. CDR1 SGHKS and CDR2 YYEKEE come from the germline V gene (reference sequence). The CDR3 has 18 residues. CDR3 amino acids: CASSLGGWGQGSTDTQYF. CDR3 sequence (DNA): TGTGCCAGCAGCTTGGGAGGGTGGGGGCAGGGGAGCACAGATACGCAGTATTTT.

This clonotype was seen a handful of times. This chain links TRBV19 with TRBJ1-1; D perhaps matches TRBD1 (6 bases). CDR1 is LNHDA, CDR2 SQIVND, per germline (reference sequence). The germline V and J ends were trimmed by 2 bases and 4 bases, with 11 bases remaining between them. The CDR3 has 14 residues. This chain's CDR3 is CASSIQDSRTEAFF. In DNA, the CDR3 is TGTGCCAGTAGTATACAGGACAGCCGCACTGAAGCTTTCTTT.

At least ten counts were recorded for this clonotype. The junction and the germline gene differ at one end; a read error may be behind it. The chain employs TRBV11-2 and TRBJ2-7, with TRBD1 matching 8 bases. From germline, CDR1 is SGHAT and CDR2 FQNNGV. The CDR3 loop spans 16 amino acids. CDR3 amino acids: CASSLEGTGLTYEQYF. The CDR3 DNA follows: TGTGCCAGCAGCCTAGAGGGGACAGGTCTGACCTACGAGCAGTACTTC.

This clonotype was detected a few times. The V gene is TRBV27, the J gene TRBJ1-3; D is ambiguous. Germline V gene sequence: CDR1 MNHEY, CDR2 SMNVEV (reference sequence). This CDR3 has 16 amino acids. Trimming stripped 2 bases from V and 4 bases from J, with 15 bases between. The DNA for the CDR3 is TGTGCCAGCAGTTTAAACCCGCCAAGGGCGGGAAACACCATATATTTT. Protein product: CASSLNPPRAGNTIYF.

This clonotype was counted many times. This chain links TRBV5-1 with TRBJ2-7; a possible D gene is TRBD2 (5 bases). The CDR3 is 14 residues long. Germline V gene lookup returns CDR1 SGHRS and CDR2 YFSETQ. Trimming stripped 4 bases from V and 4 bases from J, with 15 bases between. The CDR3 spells CASSPGGPPYEQYF. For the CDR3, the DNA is TGCGCCAGCAGCCCCGGAGGACCTCCTTACGAGCAGTACTTC.

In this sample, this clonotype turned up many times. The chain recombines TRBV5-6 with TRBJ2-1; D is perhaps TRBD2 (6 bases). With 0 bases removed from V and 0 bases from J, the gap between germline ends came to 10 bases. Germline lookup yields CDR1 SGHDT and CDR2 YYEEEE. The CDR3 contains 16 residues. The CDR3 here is CASSLEGGNSYNEQFF. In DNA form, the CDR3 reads TGTGCCAGCAGCTTGGAGGGCGGGAACTCCTACAATGAGCAGTTCTTC.

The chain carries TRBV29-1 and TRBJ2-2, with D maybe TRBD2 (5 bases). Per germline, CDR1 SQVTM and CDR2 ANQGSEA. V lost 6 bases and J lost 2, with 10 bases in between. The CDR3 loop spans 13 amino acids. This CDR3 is CSVPDLNTGELFF. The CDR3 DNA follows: TGCAGCGTCCCGGACTTAAACACCGGGGAGCTGTTTTTT.

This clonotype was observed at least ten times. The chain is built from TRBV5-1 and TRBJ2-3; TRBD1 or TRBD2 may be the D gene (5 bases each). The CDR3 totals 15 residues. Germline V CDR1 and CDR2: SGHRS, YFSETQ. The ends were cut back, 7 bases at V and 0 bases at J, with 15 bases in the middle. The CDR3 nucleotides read TGCGCCAGCGGGGGTGCGATTGGCAGCACAGATACGCAGTATTTT. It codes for CASGGAIGSTDTQYF.

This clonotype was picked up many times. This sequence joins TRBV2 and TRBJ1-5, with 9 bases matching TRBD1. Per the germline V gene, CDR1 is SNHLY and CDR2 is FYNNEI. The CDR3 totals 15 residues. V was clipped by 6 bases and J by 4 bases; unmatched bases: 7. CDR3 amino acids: CASRVTGGGNQPQHF. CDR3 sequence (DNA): TGTGCCAGCAGGGTGACAGGGGGAGGGAATCAGCCCCAGCATTTT.

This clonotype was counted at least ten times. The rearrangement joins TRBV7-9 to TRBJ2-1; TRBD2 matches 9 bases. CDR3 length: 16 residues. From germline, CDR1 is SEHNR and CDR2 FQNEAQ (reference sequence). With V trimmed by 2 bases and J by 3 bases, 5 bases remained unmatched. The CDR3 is CASSLRLAALYNEQFF. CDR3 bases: TGTGCCAGCAGCTTACGACTAGCGGCCCTCTACAATGAGCAGTTCTTC.

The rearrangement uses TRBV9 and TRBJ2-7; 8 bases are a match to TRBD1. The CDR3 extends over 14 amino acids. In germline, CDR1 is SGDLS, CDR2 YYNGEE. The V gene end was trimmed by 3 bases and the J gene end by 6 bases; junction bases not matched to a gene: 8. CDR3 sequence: CASSAAGTGGEQYF. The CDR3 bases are TGTGCCAGCAGCGCAGCCGGGACAGGCGGCGAGCAGTACTTC.

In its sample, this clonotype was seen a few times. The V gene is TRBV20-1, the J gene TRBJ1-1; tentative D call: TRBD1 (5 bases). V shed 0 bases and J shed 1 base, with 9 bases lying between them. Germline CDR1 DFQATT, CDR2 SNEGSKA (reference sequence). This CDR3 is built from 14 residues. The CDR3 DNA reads TGCAGTGCTAGAGATTCCAGGGCGAACACTGAAGCTTTCTTT. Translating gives CSARDSRANTEAFF.

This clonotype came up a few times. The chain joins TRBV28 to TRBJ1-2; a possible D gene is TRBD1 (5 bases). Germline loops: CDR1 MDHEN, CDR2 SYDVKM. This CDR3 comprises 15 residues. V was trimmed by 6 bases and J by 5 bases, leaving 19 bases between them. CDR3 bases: TGTGCCAGCAGGCCGATCGGGGGTGGGAGGTATGGCTACACCTTC. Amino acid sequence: CASRPIGGGRYGYTF.

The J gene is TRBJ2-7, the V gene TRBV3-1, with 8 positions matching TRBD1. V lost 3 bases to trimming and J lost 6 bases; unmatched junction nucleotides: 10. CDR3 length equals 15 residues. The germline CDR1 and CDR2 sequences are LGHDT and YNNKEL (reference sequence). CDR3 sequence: CASSHFDRGKGEQYF. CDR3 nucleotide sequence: TGTGCCAGCAGCCACTTCGACAGGGGTAAGGGCGAGCAGTACTTC.

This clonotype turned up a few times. CDR3 DNA: TGTGCCAGCAGCCACCTAAGTGCCACCGGGGAGCTGTTTTTT. Translation gives CASSHLSATGELFF. V usage is TRBV7-2 and J usage is TRBJ2-2; D unclear. The V gene's germline CDR1 is SGHTA and CDR2 FQGNSA. Trimming stripped 5 bases from V and 4 bases from J, with 11 bases between. The CDR3 sequence is 14 residues long. Drawing the rest from reference TRBV7-2 and TRBJ2-2, the complete variable domain is GAGVSQSPSNKVTEKGKDVELRCDPISGHTALYWYRQSLGQGLEFLIYFQGNSAPDKSGLPSDRFSAERTGGSVSTLTIQRTQQEDSAVYLCASSHLSATGELFFGEGSRLTVL.

For the CDR3, the DNA is TGTGCCATCAGTGAGTCTCTCTTAGCAAACCAAGCTTTCTTT. Translating gives CAISESLLANQAFF. The rearrangement joins TRBV10-3 to TRBJ1-1; no clear D. This CDR3 region has 14 residues. V was trimmed by 0 bases and J by 9 bases, leaving 14 bases between them. Germline V gives CDR1 ENHRY, CDR2 SYGVKD.

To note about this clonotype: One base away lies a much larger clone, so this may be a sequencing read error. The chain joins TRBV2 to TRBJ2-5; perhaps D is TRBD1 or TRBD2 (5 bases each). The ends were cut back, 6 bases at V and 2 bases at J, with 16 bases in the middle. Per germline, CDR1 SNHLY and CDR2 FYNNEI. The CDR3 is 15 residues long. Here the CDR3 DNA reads TGTGCCAGCAGCTTACTAGTAGAGGGGCAAGAGACCCAGTACTTC. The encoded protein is CASSLLVEGQETQYF.

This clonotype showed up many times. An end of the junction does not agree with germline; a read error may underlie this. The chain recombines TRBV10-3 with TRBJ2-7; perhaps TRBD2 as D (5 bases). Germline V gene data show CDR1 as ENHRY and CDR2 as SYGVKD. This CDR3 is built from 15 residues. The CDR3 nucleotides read TGTGCCATCGGTTTGCAGGAGGACGCCTCCTCCGAGCAGTACTTC. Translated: CAIGLQEDASSEQYF.

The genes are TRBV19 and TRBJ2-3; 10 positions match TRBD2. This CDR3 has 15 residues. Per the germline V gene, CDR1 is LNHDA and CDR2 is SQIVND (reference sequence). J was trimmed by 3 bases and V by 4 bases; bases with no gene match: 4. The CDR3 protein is CASSNLAGATDTQYF. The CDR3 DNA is TGTGCCAGTAGTAACCTAGCGGGGGCGACAGATACGCAGTATTTT.

The CDR3 here is CASSMDPHSGTPTSYNEQFF. Written as DNA, the CDR3 is TGTGCCAGTAGTATGGACCCCCACTCCGGGACTCCTACGTCCTACAATGAGCAGTTCTTC. The chain has TRBV19 and TRBJ2-1, with a possible D match to TRBD2 (6 bases). CDR1 is LNHDA and CDR2 is SQIVND in the germline V gene (reference sequence). V lost 3 bases to trimming and J lost 1 base, with 25 bases between them. The CDR3 spans 20 residues.

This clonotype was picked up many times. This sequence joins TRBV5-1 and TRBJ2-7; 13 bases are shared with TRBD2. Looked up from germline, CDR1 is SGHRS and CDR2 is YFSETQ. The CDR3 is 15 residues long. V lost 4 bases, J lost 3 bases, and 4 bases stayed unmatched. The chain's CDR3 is CASSPWTSGSYEQYF. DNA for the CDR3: TGCGCCAGCAGCCCGTGGACTAGCGGGAGCTACGAGCAGTACTTC.

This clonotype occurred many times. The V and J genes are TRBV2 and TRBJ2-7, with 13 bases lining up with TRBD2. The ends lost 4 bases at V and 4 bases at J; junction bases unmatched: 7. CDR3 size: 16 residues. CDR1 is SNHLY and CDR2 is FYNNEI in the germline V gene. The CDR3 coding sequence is TGTGCCAGCAGTGGGATAACTAGCGGGAGGGTTTACGAGCAGTACTTC. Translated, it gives CASSGITSGRVYEQYF.

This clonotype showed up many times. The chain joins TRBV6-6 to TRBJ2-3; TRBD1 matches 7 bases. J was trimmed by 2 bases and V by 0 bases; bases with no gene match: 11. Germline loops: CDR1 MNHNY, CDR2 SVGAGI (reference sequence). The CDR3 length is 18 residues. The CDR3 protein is CASSYSGQVFRDTDTQYF. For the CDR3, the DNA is TGTGCCAGCAGTTACTCCGGACAGGTATTTCGAGACACAGATACGCAGTATTTT.

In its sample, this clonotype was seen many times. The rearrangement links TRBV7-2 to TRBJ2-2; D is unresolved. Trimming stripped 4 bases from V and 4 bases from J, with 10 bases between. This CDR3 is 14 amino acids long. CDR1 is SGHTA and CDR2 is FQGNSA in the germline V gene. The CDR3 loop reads CASSSFLVTGELFF. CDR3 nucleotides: TGTGCCAGCAGCTCTTTCCTGGTCACCGGGGAGCTGTTTTTT.

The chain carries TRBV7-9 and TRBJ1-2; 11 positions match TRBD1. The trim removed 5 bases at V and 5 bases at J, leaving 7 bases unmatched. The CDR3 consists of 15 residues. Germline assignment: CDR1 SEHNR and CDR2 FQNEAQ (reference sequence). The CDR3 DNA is TGTGCCAGCAGCCCTGGACAGGGGGCGCAGTATGGCTACACCTTC. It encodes CASSPGQGAQYGYTF.

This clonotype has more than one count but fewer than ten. CDR3 sequence: CASSLDGDSSYEQYF. The CDR3 DNA reads as TGCGCCAGCAGCTTGGACGGGGACAGTTCCTACGAGCAGTACTTC. The chain combines TRBV5-1 with TRBJ2-7, with TRBD1 matching over 7 bases. The junction had 4 bases not matched to a gene; V was cut back by 0 bases and J by 1 base. Germline V gives CDR1 SGHRS, CDR2 YFSETQ. The CDR3 is 15 residues long.

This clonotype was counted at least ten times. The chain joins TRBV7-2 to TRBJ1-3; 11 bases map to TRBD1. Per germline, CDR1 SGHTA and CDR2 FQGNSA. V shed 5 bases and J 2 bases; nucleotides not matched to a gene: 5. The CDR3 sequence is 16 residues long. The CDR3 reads CASSPGQGATGNTIYF. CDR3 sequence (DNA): TGTGCCAGCAGCCCCGGACAGGGGGCAACTGGAAACACCATATATTTT.

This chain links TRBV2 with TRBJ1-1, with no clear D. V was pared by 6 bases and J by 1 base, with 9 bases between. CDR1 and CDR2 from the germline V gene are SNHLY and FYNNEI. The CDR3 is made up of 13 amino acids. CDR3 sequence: CASRTIRNTEAFF. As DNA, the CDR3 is TGTGCCAGCAGGACTATAAGGAACACTGAAGCTTTCTTT.